The clone carrying this T cell receptor (beta chain) was recorded many times. V gave up 0 bases and J gave up 6 bases, with 14 bases separating them. The CDR3 runs to 15 residues. From germline, CDR1 is SGHVS and CDR2 FNYEAQ. These data come from a study of human T cells and chemical hapten exposure. Study at large: Patients were given diphenylcyclopropenone on the scalp weekly across the roughly 25-week study. Patches with 0.01% DPC went on the upper back, and the tests were read at 6 days.

Within the library, unique molecular identifiers were attached to each individual cDNA molecule. TCRdb re-analysed the RACE reads in MiXCR, keeping a single row per CDR3 protein. The data hold roughly 100,000 distinct CDR3 sequences, with 9% to 15% observed a single time. Time point given: pre-sensitization, week 0. As for treatment: therapeutic diphenylcyclopropenone sensitization with weekly scalp DPC. Blood draws came first, before each patch test. This chain uses TRBV7-6 with TRBJ1-1, with D possibly matching TRBD1 (5 bases). The sequences come from whole blood, collected in connection with sensitization to the hapten diphenylcyclopropenone (DPC). The origin of this receptor is a woman between 50 and 59 years old with alopecia areata. Some clones in this sample may be carry-over from other donors' samples. The CDR3 loop is CASSLAPSGVAEAFF. As DNA, the CDR3 is TGTGCCAGCAGCTTAGCCCCTTCGGGGGTGGCTGAAGCTTTCTTT.